The rows below give T cell receptor beta chains drawn from one sample of a study of T cell changes during pregnancy in multiple sclerosis. The table came from immunoSEQ multiplex PCR; TCRdb's copy has only in-frame clones and leaves some out. The sample has about 75,000 clones; nearly 95% are singletons. Here the sequenced sample was CD4+ T cells from peripheral blood mononuclear cells, taken after pregnancy. These receptors all stem from a female donor with multiple sclerosis, enrolled in a pregnancy study. CDR3s leave out the opening cysteine and the closing phenylalanine or tryptophan. A row's size may be missing; if present it is once, few, many or a size class.

clone_size j_call v_call cdr3_aa
. TRBJ1-1 TRBV30 AAQGGSTEAF
once TRBJ1-2 TRBV5-1 ASSLDRPDYGYT
. TRBJ2-7 TRBV19 ASGQIYEQY
once TRBJ2-7 TRBV2 ASSESRGQPYEQY
. TRBJ1-4 TRBV19 ASSDQGAPNEKLF
. TRBJ1-2 TRBV5-1 ASSLGDRDYGYT
. TRBJ2-1 TRBV19 ASSTPAGSSYNEQF
. TRBJ1-4 TRBV5-1 ASSRGEHPNEKLF
. TRBJ2-6 TRBV5-1 ASSQGGSGANVLT
. TRBJ2-7 TRBV7-2 ASSLAKSGSPYEQY
. TRBJ2-7 TRBV28 ASSFRTSGRTFYEQY